This paragraph reports one TCR beta chain. The target antigen is unknown. Generation of TCR beta libraries employed quantitative 5'-RACE incorporating molecular barcodes. TCRdb recomputed calls from the 5' RACE reads with MiXCR, one row per CDR3 protein. The sample contains a few hundred thousand distinct CDR3 sequences, over 15% of which appear only once. This entry is derived from a study of CD8 T cells in ankylosing spondylitis. Study observations and caveats: Clones linked with disease were CD8+ and fairly uncommon in the peripheral blood. There were earlier reports of some motif variants in reactive arthritis synovial fluid and blood. Characteristic, it appeared, of ankylosing spondylitis blood was a TCR beta motif of several highly homologous variants.

The V gene lost 2 bases and the J gene lost 0 bases, with 8 bases spanning the gap. Germline V gene lookup returns CDR1 DFQATT and CDR2 SNEGSKA (reference sequence). The CDR3 extends over 13 amino acids. The sequence derives from a male donor with ankylosing spondylitis or in good health (not recorded which). The J gene is TRBJ2-7, the V gene TRBV20-1, with D hard to call. The specimen sequenced was blood, either unsorted or a sorted T cell fraction (not recorded which). The CDR3 loop reads CSARRQSSYEQYF. The CDR3 bases are TGCAGTGCTAGACGGCAGAGCTCCTACGAGCAGTACTTC.